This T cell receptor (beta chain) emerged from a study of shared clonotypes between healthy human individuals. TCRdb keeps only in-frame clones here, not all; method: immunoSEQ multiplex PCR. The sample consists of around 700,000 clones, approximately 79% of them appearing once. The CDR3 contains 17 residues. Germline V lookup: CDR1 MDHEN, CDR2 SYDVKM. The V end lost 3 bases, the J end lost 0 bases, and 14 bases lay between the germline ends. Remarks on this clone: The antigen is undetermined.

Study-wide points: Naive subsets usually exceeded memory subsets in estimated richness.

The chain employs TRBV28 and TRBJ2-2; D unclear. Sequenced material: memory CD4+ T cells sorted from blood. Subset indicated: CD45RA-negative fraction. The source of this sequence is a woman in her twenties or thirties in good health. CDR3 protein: CASSLLPSYSNTGELFF. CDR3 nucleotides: TGTGCCAGCAGTTTGTTACCCTCTTACTCGAACACCGGGGAGCTGTTTTTT.